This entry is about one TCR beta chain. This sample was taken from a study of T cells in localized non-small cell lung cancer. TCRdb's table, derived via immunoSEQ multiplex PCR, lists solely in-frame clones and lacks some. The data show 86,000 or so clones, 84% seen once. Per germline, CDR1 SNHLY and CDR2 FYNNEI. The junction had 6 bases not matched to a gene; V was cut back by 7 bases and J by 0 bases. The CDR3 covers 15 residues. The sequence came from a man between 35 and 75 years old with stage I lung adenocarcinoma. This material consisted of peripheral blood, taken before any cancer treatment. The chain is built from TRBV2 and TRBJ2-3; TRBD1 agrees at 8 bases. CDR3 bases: TGTGCCAGCAAGACTGGACAGGGAAGCACAGATACGCAGTATTTT. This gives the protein CASKTGQGSTDTQYF.